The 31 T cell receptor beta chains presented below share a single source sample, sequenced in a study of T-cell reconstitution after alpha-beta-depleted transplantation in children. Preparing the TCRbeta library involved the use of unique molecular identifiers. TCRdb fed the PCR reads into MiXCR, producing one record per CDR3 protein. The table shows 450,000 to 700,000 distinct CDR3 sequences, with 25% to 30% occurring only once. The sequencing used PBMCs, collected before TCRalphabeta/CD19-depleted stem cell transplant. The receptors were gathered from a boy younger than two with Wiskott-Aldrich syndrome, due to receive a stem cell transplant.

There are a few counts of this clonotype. The CDR3 DNA follows: TGCGCCAGCAGAGGGACAGTCCCCTACGAGCAGTACTTC. Translating gives CASRGTVPYEQYF. This chain joins TRBV5-1 and TRBJ2-7; TRBD1 aligns across 7 bases. The germline gives CDR1 SGHRS, CDR2 YFSETQ. The CDR3 contains 13 residues. V gave up 5 bases and J gave up 2 bases; unmatched junction bases: 4.

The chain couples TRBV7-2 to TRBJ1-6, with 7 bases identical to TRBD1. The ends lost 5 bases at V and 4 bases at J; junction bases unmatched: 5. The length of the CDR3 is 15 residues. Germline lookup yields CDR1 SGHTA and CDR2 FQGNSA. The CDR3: CASSLWTGYNSPLHF. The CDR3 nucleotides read TGTGCCAGCAGCCTTTGGACAGGTTATAATTCACCCCTCCACTTT.

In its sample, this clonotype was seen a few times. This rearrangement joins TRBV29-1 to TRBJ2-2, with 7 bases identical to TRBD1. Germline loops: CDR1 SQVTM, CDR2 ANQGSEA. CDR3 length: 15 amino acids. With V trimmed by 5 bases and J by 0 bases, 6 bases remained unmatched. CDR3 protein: CSVSSQGANTGELFF. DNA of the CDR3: TGCAGCGTTTCTTCTCAGGGGGCGAACACCGGGGAGCTGTTTTTT.

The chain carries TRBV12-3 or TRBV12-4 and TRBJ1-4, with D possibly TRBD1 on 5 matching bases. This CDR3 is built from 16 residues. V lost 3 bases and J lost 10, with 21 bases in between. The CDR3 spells CASSFGASGDYGKLFF. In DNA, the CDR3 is TGTGCCAGCAGTTTTGGAGCCTCGGGGGACTATGGAAAACTGTTTTTT.

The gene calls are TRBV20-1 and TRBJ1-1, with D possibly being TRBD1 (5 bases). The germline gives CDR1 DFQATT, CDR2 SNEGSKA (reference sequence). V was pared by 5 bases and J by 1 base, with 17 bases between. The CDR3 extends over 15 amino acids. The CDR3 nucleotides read TGCAGTGCTCCTCGGGACTTTCTTGGGAACACTGAAGCTTTCTTT. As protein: CSAPRDFLGNTEAFF.

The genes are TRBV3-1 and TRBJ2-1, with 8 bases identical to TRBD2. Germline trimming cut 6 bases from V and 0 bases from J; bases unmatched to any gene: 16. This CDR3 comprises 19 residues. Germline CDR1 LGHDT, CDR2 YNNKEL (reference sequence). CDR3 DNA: TGTGCCAGCAGTTTTTCCCTCGCGGGAGGTATTTACTCCTACAATGAGCAGTTCTTC. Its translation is CASSFSLAGGIYSYNEQFF.

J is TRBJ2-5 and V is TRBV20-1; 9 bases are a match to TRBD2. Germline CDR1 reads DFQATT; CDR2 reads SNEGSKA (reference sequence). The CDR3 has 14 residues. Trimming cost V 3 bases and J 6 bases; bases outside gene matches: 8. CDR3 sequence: CSARASLAGKTQYF. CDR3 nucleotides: TGCAGTGCTAGGGCGTCGCTAGCGGGAAAGACCCAGTACTTC.

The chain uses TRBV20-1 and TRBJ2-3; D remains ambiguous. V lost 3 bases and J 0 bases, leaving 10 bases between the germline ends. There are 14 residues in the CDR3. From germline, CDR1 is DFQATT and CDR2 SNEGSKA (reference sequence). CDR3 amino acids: CSARDVSSTDTQYF. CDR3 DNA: TGCAGTGCTAGGGACGTTTCTAGCACAGATACGCAGTATTTT.

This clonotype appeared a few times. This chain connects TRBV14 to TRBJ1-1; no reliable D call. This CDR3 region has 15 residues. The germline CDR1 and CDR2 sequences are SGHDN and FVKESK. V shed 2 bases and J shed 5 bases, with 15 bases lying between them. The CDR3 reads CASSQRSLLGTEAFF. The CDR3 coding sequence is TGTGCCAGCAGCCAACGATCGTTATTGGGGACTGAAGCTTTCTTT.

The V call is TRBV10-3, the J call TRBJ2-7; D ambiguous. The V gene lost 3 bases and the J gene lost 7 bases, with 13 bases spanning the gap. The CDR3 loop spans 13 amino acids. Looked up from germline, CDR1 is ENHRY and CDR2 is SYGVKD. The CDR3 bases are TGTGCCATCAGTGATATGTTAACAGCTGAGCAGTACTTC. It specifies CAISDMLTAEQYF.

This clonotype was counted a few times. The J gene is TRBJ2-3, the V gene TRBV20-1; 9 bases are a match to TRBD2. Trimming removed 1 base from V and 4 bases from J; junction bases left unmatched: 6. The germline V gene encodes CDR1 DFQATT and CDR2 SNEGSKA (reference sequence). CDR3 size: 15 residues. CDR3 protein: CSARVAGGGPDTQYF. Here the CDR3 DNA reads TGCAGTGCTAGAGTGGCGGGAGGGGGCCCAGATACGCAGTATTTT.

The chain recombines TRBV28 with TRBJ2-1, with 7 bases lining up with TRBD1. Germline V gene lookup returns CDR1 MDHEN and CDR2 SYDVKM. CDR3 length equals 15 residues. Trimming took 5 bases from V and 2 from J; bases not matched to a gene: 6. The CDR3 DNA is TGTGCCAGCAGTCCCTGGACAGGACCCTACAATGAGCAGTTCTTC. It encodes CASSPWTGPYNEQFF.

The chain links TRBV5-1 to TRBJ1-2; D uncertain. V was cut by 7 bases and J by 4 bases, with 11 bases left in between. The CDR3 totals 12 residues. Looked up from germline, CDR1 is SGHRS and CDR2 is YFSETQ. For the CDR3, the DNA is TGCGCCAGCGCTAATGGGCTCTATGGCTACACCTTC. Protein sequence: CASANGLYGYTF.

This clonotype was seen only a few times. This CDR3 reads CASTPSRDRGYEKLFF. The CDR3 DNA reads TGTGCCAGCACCCCGTCCCGGGACAGGGGTTATGAAAAACTGTTTTTT. The rearrangement links TRBV12-3 or TRBV12-4 to TRBJ1-4; 10 bases align to TRBD1. Losses at the gene ends were 7 bases for V and 6 bases for J; bases not matched to a gene: 11. This CDR3 has 16 amino acids.

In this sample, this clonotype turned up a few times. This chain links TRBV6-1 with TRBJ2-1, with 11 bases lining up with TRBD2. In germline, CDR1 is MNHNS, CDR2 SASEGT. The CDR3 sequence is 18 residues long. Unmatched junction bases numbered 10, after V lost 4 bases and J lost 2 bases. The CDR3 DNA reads TGTGCCAGCAGTGCGAGTCTAGCGGGAGGCCTAGCCTACAATGAGCAGTTCTTC. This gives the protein CASSASLAGGLAYNEQFF.

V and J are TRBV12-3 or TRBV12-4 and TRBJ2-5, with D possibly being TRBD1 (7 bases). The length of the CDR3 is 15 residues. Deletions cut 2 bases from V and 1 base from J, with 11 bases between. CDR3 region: CASSLWRDSQETQYF. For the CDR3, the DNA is TGTGCCAGCAGTTTATGGCGGGACAGCCAAGAGACCCAGTACTTC.

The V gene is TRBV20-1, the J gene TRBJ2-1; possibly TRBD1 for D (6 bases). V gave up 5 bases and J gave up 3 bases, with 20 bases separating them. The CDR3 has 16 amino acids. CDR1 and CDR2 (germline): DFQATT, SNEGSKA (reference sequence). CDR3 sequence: CSAASLDSPYYNEQFF. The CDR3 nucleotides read TGCAGTGCTGCATCCTTGGACAGCCCTTACTACAATGAGCAGTTCTTC.

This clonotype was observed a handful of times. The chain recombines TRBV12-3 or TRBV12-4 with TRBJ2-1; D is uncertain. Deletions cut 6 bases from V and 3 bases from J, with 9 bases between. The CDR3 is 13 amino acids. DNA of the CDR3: TGTGCCAGCAGCACGGACCACTACAATGAGCAGTTCTTC. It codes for CASSTDHYNEQFF.

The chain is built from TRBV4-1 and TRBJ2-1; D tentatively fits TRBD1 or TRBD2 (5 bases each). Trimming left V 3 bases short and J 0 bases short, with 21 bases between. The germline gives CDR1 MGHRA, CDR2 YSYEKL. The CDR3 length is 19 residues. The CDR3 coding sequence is TGCGCCAGCAGCCATAATGTATCTCCTAAGGGACGCTCCTACAATGAGCAGTTCTTC. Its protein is CASSHNVSPKGRSYNEQFF.

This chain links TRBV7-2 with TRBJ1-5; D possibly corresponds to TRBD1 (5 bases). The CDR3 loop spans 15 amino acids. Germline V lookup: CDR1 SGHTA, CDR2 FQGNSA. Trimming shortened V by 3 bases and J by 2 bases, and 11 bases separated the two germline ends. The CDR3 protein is CASSFWGEGNQPQHF. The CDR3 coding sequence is TGTGCCAGCAGCTTTTGGGGGGAGGGCAATCAGCCCCAGCATTTT. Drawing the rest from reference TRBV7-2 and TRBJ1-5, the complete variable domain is GAGVSQSPSNKVTEKGKDVELRCDPISGHTALYWYRQSLGQGLEFLIYFQGNSAPDKSGLPSDRFSAERTGGSVSTLTIQRTQQEDSAVYLCASSFWGEGNQPQHFGDGTRLSIL.

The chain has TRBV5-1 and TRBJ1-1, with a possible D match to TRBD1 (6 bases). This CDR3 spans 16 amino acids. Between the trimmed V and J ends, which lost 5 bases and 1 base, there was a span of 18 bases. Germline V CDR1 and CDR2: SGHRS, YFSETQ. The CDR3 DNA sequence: TGCGCCAGCAGACCTACAGGGATGGAAGCGAACACTGAAGCTTTCTTT. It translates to CASRPTGMEANTEAFF.

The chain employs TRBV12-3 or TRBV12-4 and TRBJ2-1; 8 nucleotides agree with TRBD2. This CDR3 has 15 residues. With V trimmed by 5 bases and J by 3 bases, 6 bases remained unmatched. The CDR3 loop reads CASSRSGRLYNEQFF. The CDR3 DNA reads TGTGCCAGCAGTCGAAGCGGGAGACTCTACAATGAGCAGTTCTTC.

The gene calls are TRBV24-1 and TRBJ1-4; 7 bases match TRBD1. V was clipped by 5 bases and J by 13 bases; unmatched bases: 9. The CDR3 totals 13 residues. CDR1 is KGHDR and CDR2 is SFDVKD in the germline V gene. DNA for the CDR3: TGTGCCACCAGTGCGGGAACAGGGGAAGGACTGTTTTTT. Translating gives CATSAGTGEGLFF.

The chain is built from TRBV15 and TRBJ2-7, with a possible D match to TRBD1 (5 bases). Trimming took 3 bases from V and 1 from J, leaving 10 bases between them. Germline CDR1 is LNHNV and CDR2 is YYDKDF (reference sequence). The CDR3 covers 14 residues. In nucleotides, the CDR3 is TGTGCCACCAGCAGTTTAAGACAGTCCTACGAGCAGTACTTC. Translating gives CATSSLRQSYEQYF.

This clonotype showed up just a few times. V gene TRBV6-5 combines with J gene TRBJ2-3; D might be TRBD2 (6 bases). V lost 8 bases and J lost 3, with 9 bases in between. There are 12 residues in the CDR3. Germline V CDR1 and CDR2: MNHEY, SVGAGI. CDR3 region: CASGGVTDTQYF. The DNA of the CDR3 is TGTGCCAGCGGAGGGGTAACAGATACGCAGTATTTT.

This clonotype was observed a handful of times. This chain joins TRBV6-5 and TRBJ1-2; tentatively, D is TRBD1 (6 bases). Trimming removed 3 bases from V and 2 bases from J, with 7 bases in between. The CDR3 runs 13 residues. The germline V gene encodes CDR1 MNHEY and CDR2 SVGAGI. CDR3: CASSYDRNYGYTF. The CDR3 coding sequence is TGTGCCAGCAGTTATGACAGGAACTATGGCTACACCTTC.

This chain's CDR3 is CASSLLSRLAEYNEQFF. The CDR3 DNA reads as TGTGCCAGCAGTTTACTCTCTCGACTAGCGGAGTACAATGAGCAGTTCTTC. The V and J genes are TRBV27 and TRBJ2-1; 9 bases line up with TRBD2. Germline lookup yields CDR1 MNHEY and CDR2 SMNVEV (reference sequence). V was pared by 2 bases and J by 4 bases, with 9 bases of the junction left unmatched. The CDR3 has 17 residues.

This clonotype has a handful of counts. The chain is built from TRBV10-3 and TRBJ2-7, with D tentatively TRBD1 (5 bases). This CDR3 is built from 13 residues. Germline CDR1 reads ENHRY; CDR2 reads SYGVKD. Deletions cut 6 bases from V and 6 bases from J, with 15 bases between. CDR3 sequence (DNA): TGTGCCATCAGGCCGACAGAGCCCGGCGAGCAGTACTTC. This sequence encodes CAIRPTEPGEQYF.

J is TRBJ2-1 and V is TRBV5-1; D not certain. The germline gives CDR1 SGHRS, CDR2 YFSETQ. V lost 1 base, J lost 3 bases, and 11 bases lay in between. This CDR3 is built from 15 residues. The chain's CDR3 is CASSLMRMFYNEQFF. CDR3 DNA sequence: TGCGCCAGCAGCTTGATGAGGATGTTCTACAATGAGCAGTTCTTC.

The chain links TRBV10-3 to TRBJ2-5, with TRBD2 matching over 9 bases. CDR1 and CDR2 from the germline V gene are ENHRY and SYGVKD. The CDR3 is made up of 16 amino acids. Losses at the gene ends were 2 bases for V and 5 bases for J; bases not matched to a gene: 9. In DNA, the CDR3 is TGTGCCATCAGTGAGGCTCGACTAGCGGAAGGGGAGACCCAGTACTTC. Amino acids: CAISEARLAEGETQYF.

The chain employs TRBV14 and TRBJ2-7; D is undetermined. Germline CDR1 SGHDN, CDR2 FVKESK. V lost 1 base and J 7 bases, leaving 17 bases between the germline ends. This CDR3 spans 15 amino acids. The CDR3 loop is CASSQGRAKRREQYF. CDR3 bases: TGTGCCAGCAGCCAAGGTCGGGCGAAACGGCGAGAGCAGTACTTC.